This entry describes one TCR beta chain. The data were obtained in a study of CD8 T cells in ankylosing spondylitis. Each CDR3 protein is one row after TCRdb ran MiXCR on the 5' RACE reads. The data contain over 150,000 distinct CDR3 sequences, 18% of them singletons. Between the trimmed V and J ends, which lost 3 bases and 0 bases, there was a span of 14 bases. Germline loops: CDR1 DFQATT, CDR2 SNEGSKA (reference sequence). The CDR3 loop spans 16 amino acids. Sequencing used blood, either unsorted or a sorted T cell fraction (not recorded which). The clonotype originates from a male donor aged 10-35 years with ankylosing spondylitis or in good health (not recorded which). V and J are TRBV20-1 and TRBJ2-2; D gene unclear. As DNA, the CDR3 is TGCAGTGCTAGTAAAGGAACACCTACGAACACCGGGGAGCTGTTTTTT. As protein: CSASKGTPTNTGELFF.